This T cell receptor beta chain was identified in a study of patients and donors after allogeneic stem cell transplantation. Each CDR3 protein gets one entry after TCRdb re-called the RT-PCR reads with MiXCR. The sample yields approximately 410,000 distinct CDR3 sequences, 16% seen once. This clonotype came up a few times. This CDR3 comprises 17 residues. Germline trimming cut 0 bases from V and 4 bases from J; bases unmatched to any gene: 8. Germline-derived CDR1 and CDR2 are MNHEY and SVGAGI. The chain employs TRBV6-5 and TRBJ2-3, with 9 bases lining up with TRBD2. This sequence originates from a human donor who was either an allogeneic HSCT recipient or a stem cell or donor lymphocyte infusion donor (not recorded which). It is not recorded whose cells these are; they may come from a transplant donor. Sequenced sample: blood, either unsorted or a sorted T cell fraction (not recorded which). The CDR3 DNA reads as TGTGCCAGCAGTTACTCTCATAGCGGGAGTAAGGCAGATACGCAGTATTTT. Translation gives CASSYSHSGSKADTQYF.